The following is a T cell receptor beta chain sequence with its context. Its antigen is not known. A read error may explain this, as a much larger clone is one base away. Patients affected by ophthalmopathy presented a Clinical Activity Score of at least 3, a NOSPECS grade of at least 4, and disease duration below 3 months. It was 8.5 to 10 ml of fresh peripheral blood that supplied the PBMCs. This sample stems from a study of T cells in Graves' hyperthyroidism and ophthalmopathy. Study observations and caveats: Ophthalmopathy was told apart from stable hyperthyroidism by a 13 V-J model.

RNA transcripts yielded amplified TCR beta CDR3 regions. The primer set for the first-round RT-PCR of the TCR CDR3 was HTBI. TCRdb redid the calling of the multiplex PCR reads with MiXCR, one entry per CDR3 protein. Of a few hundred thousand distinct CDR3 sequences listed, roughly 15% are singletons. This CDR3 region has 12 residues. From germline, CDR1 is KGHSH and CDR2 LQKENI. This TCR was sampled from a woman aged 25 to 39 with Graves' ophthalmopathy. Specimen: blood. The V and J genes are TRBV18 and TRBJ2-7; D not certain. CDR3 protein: CVSSPITYEQYF. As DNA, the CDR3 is TGTGTCAGCTCACCGATCACCTACGAGCAGTACTTC.